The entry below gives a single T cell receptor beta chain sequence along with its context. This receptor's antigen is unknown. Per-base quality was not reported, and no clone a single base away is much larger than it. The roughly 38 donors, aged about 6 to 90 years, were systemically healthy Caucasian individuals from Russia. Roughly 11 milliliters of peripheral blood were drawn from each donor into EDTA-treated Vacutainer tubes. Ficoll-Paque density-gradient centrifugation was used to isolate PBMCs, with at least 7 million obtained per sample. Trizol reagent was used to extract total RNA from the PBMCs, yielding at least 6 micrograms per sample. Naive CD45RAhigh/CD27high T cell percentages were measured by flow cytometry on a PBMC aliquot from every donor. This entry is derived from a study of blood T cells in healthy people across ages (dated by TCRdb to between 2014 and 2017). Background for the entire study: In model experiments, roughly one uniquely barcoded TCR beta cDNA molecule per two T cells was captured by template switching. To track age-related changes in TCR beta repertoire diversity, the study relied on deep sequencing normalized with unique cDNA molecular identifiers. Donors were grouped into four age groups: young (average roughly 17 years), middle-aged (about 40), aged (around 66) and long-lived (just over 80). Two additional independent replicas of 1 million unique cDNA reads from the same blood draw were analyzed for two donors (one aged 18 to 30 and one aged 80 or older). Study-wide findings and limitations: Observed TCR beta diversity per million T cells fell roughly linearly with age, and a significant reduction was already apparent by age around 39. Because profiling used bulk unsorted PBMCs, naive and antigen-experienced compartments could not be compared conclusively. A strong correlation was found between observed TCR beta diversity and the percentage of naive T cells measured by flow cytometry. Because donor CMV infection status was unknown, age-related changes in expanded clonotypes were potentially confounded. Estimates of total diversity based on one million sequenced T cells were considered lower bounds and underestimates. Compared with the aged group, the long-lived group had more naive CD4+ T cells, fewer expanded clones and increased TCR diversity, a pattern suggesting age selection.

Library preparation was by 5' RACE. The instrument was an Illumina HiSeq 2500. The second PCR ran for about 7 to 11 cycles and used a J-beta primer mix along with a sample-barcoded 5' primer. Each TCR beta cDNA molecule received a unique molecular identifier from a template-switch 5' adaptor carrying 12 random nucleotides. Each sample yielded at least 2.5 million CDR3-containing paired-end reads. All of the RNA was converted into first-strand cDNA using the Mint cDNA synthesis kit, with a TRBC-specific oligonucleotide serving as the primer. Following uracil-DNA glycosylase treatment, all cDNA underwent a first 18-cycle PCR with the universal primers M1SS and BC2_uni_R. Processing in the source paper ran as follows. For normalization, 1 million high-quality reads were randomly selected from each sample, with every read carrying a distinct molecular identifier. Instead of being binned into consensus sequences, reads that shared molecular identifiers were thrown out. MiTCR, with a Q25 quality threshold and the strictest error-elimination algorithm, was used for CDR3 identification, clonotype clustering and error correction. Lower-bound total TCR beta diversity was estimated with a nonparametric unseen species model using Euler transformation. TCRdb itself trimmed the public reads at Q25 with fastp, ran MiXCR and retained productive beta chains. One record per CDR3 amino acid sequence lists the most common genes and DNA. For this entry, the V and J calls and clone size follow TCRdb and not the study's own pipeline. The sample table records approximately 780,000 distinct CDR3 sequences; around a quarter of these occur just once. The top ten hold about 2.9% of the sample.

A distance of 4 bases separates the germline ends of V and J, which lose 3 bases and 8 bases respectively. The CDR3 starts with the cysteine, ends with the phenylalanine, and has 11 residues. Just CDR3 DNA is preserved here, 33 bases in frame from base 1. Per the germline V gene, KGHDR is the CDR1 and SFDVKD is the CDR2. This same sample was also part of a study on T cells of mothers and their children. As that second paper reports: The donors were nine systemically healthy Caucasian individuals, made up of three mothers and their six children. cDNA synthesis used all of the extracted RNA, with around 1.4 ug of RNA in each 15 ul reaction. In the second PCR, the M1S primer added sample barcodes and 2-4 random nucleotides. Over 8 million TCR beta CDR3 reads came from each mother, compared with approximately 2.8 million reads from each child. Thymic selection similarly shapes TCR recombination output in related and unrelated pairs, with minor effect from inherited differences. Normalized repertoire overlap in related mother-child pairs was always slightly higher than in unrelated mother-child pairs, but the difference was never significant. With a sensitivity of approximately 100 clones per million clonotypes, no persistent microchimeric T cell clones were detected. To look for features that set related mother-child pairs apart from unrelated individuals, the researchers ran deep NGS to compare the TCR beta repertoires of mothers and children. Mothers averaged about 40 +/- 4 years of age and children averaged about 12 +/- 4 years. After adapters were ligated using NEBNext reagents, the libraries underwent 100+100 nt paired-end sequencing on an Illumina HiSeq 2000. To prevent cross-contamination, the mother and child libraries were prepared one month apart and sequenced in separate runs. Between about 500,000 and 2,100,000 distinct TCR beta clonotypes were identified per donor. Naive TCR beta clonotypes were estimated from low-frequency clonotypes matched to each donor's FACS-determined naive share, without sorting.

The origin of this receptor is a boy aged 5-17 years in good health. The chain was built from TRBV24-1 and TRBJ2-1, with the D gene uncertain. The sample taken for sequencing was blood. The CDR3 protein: CATSDGHEQFF. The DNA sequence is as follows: TGTGCCACCAGTGATGGGCATGAGCAGTTCTTC.